The subject of this entry is one T cell receptor (beta chain). Its antigen remains undetermined. Germline is not matched at one junction end, which may reflect a read error. The data belong to a study of post-analysis software for immune sequencing data (dated by TCRdb to between 2014 and 2017). Study-wide context: Relapsing-remitting, secondary progressive and progressive-relapsing multiple sclerosis were recorded as disease courses, and subtype annotation was lacking for some patients. A subset of samples was prepared in parallel using single-end sample barcoding, then pooled and co-amplified after Illumina adapter ligation. Patient repertoires were compared against ten to twelve previously published healthy control repertoires from donors aged 6 to 25 years.

Findings and caveats that apply to the study as a whole: A handful of TRBV segments, including TRBV5-6, TRBV5-1 and TRBV20-1, were significantly more frequent in patients than controls. The multiple sclerosis patient group was slightly younger than the control group. Normalized Chao1 diversity was significantly lower in multiple sclerosis patients than controls, suggesting substantial peripheral T-cell clonal expansion. Direct clustering with F measure revealed strong co-clustering of samples prepared in the same batch, which led to a batch-effect correction.

To demonstrate the VDJtools post-analysis software, TCR beta repertoires were profiled from the peripheral blood of some 12 young patients with multiple sclerosis. The patients with multiple sclerosis were children and adolescents between roughly 6 and 16 years of age. As encoded in the germline V gene, CDR1 is MDHEN while CDR2 is SYDVKM. The CDR3, from cysteine to phenylalanine, totals 13 residues. The DNA shown is the 39-base CDR3, in frame from base 1. The method behind the library was PCR. This sample was sequenced with an Illumina HiSeq 2500. To reduce PCR and sequencing biases, unique molecular identifiers were incorporated into the TCR beta cDNA libraries. Every 1 to 10 million input T cells yielded 500,000 or so cDNA molecules, meaning each molecule approximated one T cell. The patient libraries were prepared and sequenced with the same protocol used for the earlier healthy control dataset. Within a given batch, samples were prepared together, multiplexed and sequenced on the same HiSeq lane. Under the source paper's analysis protocol: MIGEC handled the raw barcoded reads, throwing out single-read molecular identifier groups before consensus assembly and CDR3 extraction. VDJtools was used for post-analysis of the clonotype tables, and diversity was normalized by down-sampling every dataset to the size of the smallest sample. In repertoire overlap clustering, CDR3 amino acid sequences, but not nucleotide sequences, were matched to correct batch-related cross-sample contamination. In-frame beta chains were kept once TCRdb had trimmed the public reads at Q25 with fastp and called clones with MiXCR. CDR3 protein sequences are deduplicated, and each keeps its most common genes and DNA. In this record, the V and J calls reflect TCRdb's handling and not the investigators' own analysis. The sample data list hundreds of thousands of distinct CDR3 sequences, and 55% to 70% of these were observed just once. The ten largest clones add up to approximately 11% of the sample.

The TCR originated in a girl aged 2 to 10 with multiple sclerosis. Sequenced: blood. This chain is built from TRBV28 and TRBJ2-5; the D gene cannot be resolved reliably. The nucleotide sequence is TGTACCAGCAGTCAGATTGGGCCCTACGAGCGGTACTTC. Translation gives CTSSQIGPYERYF.